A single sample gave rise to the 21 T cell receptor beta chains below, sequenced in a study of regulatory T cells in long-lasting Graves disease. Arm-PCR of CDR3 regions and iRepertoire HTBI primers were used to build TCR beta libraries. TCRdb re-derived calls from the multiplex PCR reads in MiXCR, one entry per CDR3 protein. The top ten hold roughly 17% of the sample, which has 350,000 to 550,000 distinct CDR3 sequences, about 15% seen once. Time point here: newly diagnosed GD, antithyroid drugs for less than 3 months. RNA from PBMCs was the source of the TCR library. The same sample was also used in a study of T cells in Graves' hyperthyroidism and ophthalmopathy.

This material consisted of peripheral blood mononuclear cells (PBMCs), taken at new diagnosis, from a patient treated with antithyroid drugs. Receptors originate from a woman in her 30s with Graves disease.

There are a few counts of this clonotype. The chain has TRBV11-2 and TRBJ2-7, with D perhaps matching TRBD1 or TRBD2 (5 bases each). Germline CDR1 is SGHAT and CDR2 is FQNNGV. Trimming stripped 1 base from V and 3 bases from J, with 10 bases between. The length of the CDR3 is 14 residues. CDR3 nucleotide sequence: TGTGCCAGCAGCTTAGTTGGGACCAACTACGAGCAGTACTTC. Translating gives CASSLVGTNYEQYF.

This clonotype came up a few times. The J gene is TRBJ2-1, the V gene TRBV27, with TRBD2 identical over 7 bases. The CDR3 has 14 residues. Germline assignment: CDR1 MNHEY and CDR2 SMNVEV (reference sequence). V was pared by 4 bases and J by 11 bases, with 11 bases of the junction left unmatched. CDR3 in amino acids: CASSSLALSNKQFF. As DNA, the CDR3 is TGTGCCAGCAGTTCACTAGCGCTTTCTAATAAGCAGTTCTTC.

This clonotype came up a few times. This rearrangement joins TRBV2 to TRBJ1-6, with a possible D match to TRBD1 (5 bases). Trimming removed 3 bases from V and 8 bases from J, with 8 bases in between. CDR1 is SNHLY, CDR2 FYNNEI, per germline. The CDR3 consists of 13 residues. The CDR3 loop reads CASSDGGDSPLHF. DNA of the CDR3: TGTGCCAGCAGTGACGGGGGGGATTCACCCCTCCACTTT.

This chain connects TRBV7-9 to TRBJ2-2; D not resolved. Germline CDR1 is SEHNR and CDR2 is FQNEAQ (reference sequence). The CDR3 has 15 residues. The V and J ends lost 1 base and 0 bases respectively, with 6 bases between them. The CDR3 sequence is CASSLVLANTGELFF. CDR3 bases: TGTGCCAGCAGCTTAGTCCTAGCGAACACCGGGGAGCTGTTTTTT.

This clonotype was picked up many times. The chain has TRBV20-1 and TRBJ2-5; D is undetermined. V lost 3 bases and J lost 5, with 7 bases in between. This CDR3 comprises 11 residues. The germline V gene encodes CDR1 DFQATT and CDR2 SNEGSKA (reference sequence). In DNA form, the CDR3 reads TGCAGTGCTAGGGAACCCGAGACCCAGTACTTC. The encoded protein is CSAREPETQYF.

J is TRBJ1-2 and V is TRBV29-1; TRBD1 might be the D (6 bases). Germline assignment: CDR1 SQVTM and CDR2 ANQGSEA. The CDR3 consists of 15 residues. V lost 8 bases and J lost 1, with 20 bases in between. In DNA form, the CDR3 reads TGCAGCTGCCTAAACAACAGGGCCAGTAACTATGGCTACACCTTC. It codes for CSCLNNRASNYGYTF.

The CDR3 nucleotides read TGTGCCAGCTCAGGCGCAGGGAGCTCCTACGAGCAGTACTTC. This encodes CASSGAGSSYEQYF. J is TRBJ2-7 and V is TRBV18; either TRBD1 or TRBD2 may fit D (5 bases each). The length of the CDR3 is 14 residues. CDR1 and CDR2 (germline): KGHSH, LQKENI. V lost 5 bases to trimming and J lost 0 bases, with 11 bases between them.

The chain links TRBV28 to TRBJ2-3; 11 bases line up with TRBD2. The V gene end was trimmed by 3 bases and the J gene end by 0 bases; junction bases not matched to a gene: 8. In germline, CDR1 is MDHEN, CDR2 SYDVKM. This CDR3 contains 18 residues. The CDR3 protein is CASSLGTSGTGSTDTQYF. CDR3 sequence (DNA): TGTGCCAGCAGTTTGGGGACTAGCGGAACTGGGAGCACAGATACGCAGTATTTT.

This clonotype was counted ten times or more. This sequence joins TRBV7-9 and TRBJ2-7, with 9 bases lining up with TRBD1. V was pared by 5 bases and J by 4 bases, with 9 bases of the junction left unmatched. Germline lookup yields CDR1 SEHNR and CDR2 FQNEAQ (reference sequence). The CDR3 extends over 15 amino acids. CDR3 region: CASSTNLGTGYEQYF. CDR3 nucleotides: TGTGCCAGCAGCACCAATCTCGGGACAGGGTACGAGCAGTACTTC.

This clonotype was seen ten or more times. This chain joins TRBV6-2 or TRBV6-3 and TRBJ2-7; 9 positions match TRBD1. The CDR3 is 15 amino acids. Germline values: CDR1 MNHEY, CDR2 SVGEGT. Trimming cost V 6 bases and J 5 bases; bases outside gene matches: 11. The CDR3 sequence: CASRGPGQGGNEQYF. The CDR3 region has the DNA TGTGCCAGCAGGGGACCGGGACAGGGTGGGAACGAGCAGTACTTC.

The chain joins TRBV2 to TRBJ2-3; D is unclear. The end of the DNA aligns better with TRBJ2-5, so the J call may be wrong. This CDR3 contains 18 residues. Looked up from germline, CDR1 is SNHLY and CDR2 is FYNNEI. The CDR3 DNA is TGTGCCAGCAGTGAAGCCGCGACATGGCGGAGAAAAGTGGAGACCCAGTACTTC. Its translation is CASSEAATWRRKVETQYF.

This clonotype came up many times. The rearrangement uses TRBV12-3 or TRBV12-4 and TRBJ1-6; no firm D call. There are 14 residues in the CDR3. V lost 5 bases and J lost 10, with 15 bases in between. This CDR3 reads CASSRSQSDSPLHF. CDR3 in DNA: TGTGCCAGCAGTAGGTCCCAATCTGACTCACCCCTCCACTTT.

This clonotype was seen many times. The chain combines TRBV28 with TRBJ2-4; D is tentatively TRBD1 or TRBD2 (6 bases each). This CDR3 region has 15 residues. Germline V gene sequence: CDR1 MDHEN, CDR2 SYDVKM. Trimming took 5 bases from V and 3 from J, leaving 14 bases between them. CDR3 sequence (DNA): TGTGCCAGCAGTCCCCAGGGGACTGGCAAAAACATTCAGTACTTC. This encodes CASSPQGTGKNIQYF.

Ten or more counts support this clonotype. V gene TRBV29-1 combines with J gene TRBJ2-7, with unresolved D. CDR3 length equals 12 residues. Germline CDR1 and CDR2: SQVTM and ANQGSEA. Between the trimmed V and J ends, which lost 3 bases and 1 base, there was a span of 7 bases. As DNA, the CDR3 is TGCAGCGTTGACAGTGATTCCTACGAGCAGTACTTC. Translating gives CSVDSDSYEQYF.

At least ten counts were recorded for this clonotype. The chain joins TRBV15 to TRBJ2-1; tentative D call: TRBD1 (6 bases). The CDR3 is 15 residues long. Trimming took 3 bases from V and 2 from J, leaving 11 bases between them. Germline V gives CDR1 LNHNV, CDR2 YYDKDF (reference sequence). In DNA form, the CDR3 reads TGTGCCACCAGCAGTACAGGGTTCACCTACAATGAGCAGTTCTTC. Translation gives CATSSTGFTYNEQFF.

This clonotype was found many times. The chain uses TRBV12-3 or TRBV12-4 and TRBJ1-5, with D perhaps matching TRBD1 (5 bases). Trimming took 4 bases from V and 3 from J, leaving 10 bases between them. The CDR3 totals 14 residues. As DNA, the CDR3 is TGTGCCAGCAGTTCCCAGGGTTTCAATCAGCCCCAGCATTTT. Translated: CASSSQGFNQPQHF.

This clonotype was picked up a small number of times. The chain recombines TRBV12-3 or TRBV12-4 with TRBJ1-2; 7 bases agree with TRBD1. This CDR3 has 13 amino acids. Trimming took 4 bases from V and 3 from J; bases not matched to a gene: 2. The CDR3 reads CASSSTGDYGYTF. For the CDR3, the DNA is TGTGCCAGCAGTTCTACAGGGGACTATGGCTACACCTTC.

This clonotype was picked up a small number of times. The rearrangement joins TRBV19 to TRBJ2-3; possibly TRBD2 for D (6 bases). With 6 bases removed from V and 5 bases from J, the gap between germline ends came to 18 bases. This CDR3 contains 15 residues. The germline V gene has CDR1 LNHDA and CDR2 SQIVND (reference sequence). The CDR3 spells CASRGVAAPGDTQYF. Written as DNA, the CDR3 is TGTGCCAGTAGGGGGGTAGCGGCACCGGGAGATACGCAGTATTTT.

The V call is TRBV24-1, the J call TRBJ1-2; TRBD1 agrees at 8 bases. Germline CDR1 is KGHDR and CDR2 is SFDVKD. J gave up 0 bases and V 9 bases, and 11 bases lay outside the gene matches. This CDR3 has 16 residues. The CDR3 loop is CATAPGQGTPNYGYTF. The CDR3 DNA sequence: TGTGCCACCGCCCCAGGACAGGGAACTCCTAACTATGGCTACACCTTC.

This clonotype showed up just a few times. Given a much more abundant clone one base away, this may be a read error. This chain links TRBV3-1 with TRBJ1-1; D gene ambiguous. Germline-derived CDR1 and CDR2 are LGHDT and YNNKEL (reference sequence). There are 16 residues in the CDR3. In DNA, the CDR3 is TGTGCCGGCAGCCAAGATATGGAGCCCCGAAACGATGAAGCTTTCTTT. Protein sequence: CAGSQDMEPRNDEAFF.

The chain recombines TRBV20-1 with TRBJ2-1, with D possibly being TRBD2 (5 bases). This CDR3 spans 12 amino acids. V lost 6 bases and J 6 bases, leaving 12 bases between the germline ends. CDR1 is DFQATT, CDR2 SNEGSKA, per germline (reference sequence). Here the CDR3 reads CSAPKGSNEQFF. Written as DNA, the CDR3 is TGCAGTGCCCCTAAAGGGAGCAATGAGCAGTTCTTC.